The 20 T cell receptor beta chains in this list originate from one sample, sequenced in a study of spatial heterogeneity in lung cancer. Antigens for these TCRs are unknown. Findings and limits, study-wide: Within tumors, counts of expanded alpha and beta TCRs tracked tumor mutation counts.

Time point defined: sample taken at primary tumor resection. TCRdb reprocessed the 5' RACE reads via MiXCR and lists one record per CDR3 protein. The repertoire holds some 7,000 distinct CDR3 sequences, with 3% to 4% as singletons. Here the sequenced sample was lung tumor tissue, taken at surgery. The receptors here all came from a male donor with early-stage non-small cell lung cancer.

This clonotype was picked up one time. This may stem from a read error, because a much larger clone lies one nucleotide away. The V and J genes are TRBV7-9 and TRBJ2-1; no reliable D call. Germline V CDR1 and CDR2: SEHNR, FQNEAQ (reference sequence). This CDR3 comprises 15 residues. The CDR3 DNA is TGTGCCAGCAGCCCCAGACTGGTCTCCTACAAAGAGCAGTTCTTC. This codes for CASSPRLVSYKEQFF.

This clonotype was recorded at least ten times. The genes are TRBV19 and TRBJ1-1; the D is unclear. Germline CDR1 and CDR2: LNHDA and SQIVND (reference sequence). This CDR3 region has 15 residues. V was trimmed by 5 bases and J by 6 bases, leaving 19 bases between them. The CDR3 sequence: CASSALGRINPEAFF. The CDR3, as DNA: TGTGCCAGTAGTGCCCTGGGTCGGATCAACCCTGAAGCTTTCTTT.

The table lists this clonotype with many counts. This rearrangement joins TRBV29-1 to TRBJ1-2; D unclear. Germline V gene sequence: CDR1 SQVTM, CDR2 ANQGSEA. V was clipped by 2 bases and J by 0 bases, with 10 bases between them. This CDR3 is built from 14 residues. DNA of the CDR3: TGCAGCGTTGAAAGGTGGACTACTAACTATGGCTACACCTTC. This translates into CSVERWTTNYGYTF.

This clonotype was seen many times. CDR3 DNA: TGTGCCAGCAGCTTAGCGAAGAGCACTGAAGCTTTCTTT. Translating it yields CASSLAKSTEAFF. The chain employs TRBV7-9 and TRBJ1-1; D gene unclear. Germline V gene lookup returns CDR1 SEHNR and CDR2 FQNEAQ (reference sequence). This CDR3 is built from 13 residues. Trimming removed 0 bases at V and 4 bases at J, with 6 bases between.

By its share, this clonotype is medium-sized. V usage is TRBV7-3 and J usage is TRBJ2-3; unclear D gene. CDR3 length equals 14 residues. The V end lost 5 bases, the J end lost 2 bases, and 11 bases lay between the germline ends. The germline CDR1 and CDR2 sequences are SGHTA and FQGTGA. The CDR3 DNA is TGTGCCAGCAGCCCTTTGTCTAACACAGATACGCAGTATTTT. Amino acids: CASSPLSNTDTQYF.

The chain carries TRBV18 and TRBJ1-1; D unresolved. This CDR3 comprises 13 residues. Germline CDR1 and CDR2: KGHSH and LQKENI. V dropped 2 bases and J dropped 1 base, with 5 bases sitting between them. The CDR3 sequence is CASSPKGNTEAFF. The CDR3 DNA reads TGTGCCAGCTCACCAAAGGGGAACACTGAAGCTTTCTTT. The variable domain in full, with the rest retrieved from reference TRBV18 and TRBJ1-1, is NAGVMQNPRHLVRRRGQEARLRCSPMKGHSHVYWYRQLPEEGLKFMVYLQKENIIDESGMPKERFSAEFPKEGPSILRIQQVVRGDSAAYFCASSPKGNTEAFFGQGTRLTVV.

This clonotype was seen ten or more times. This chain joins TRBV13 and TRBJ1-5; no clear D. There are 15 residues in the CDR3. Germline V gives CDR1 PRHDT, CDR2 FYEKMQ (reference sequence). Trimming took 2 bases from V and 2 from J, leaving 10 bases between them. CDR3 loop: CASSLRGSGNQPQHF. Here the CDR3 DNA reads TGTGCCAGCAGCTTAAGAGGGTCGGGCAATCAGCCCCAGCATTTT. Supplemented by reference TRBV13 and TRBJ1-5, the full variable domain reads AAGVIQSPRHLIKEKRETATLKCYPIPRHDTVYWYQQGPGQDPQFLISFYEKMQSDKGSIPDRFSAQQFSDYHSELNMSSLELGDSALYFCASSLRGSGNQPQHFGDGTRLSIL.

This clonotype was found many times. The chain's CDR3 is CASSGRTGVMETQYF. Written as DNA, the CDR3 is TGTGCCAGCAGTGGGAGGACAGGGGTTATGGAGACCCAGTACTTC. The chain carries TRBV2 and TRBJ2-5; TRBD1 aligns across 9 bases. Germline V gene data show CDR1 as SNHLY and CDR2 as FYNNEI. The CDR3 spans 15 residues. V lost 4 bases and J lost 5; bases outside the gene matches: 8. The complete variable domain, with remaining parts taken from reference TRBV2 and TRBJ2-5, reads EPEVTQTPSHQVTQMGQEVILRCVPISNHLYFYWYRQILGQKVEFLVSFYNNEISEKSEIFDDQFSVERPDGSNFTLKIRSTKLEDSAMYFCASSGRTGVMETQYFGPGTRLLVL.

By proportion, this clonotype is medium-sized. This rearrangement joins TRBV11-2 to TRBJ1-1; tentative D call: TRBD1 (5 bases). CDR1 SGHAT and CDR2 FQNNGV come from the germline V gene. V was trimmed by 5 bases and J by 1 base, leaving 11 bases between them. The CDR3 is 14 amino acids. The CDR3 sequence is CASSLGPQNTEAFF. The CDR3 DNA is TGTGCCAGCAGCCTGGGACCCCAGAACACTGAAGCTTTCTTT.

This clonotype was recorded many times. Its ends do not fully match the called genes, so a read error is possible. The chain joins TRBV18 to TRBJ1-1, with D possibly being TRBD1 (5 bases). The CDR3 runs to 15 residues. Germline V gene sequence: CDR1 KGHSH, CDR2 LQKENI. CDR3 coding DNA: TGTGCCAGCTCTCCACGGGGAGGGGCAAGCACTGAAGCTTTCTTT. It encodes CASSPRGGASTEAFF.

In its sample, this clonotype ranks as large (0.1 to 1%). The junction differs from germline at one of its ends, possibly a read error. J is TRBJ2-2 and V is TRBV7-8; D unclear. The CDR3 is 15 amino acids. CDR1 and CDR2 (germline): SGHVS, FQNEAQ. In nucleotides, the CDR3 is TGTGCCAGCAGCTTAGTAGAGACGAAAACCGGGGAGCTGTTTTTT. Translation: CASSLVETKTGELFF. The variable domain in full, completed from reference TRBV7-8 and TRBJ2-2, reads GAGVSQSPRYKVAKRGQDVALRCDPISGHVSLFWYQQALGQGPEFLTYFQNEAQLDKSGLPSDRFFAERPEGSVSTLKIQRTQQEDSAVYLCASSLVETKTGELFFGEGSRLTVL.

By share of the sample, this clonotype is medium-sized. V gene TRBV4-2 combines with J gene TRBJ1-3; D unclear. Trimming took off 0 bases at V and 0 bases at J, with 15 bases between the two ends. The CDR3 runs 18 residues. Germline CDR1 and CDR2: LGHNA and YNFKEQ. CDR3 DNA sequence: TGTGCCAGCAGCCAAGATCGGTACGGAACTTACTCTGGAAACACCATATATTTT. Its protein product is CASSQDRYGTYSGNTIYF.

In this sample, this clonotype turned up many times. The chain joins TRBV10-3 to TRBJ1-1, with unresolved D. Germline CDR1 ENHRY, CDR2 SYGVKD. This CDR3 region has 12 residues. V shed 4 bases and J shed 6 bases, with 9 bases lying between them. The CDR3, as DNA: TGTGCCATCAGTGGAGACATGGCTGAAGCTTTCTTT. Amino acid sequence: CAISGDMAEAFF.

This clonotype was picked up many times. This chain joins TRBV2 and TRBJ2-5, with 13 nucleotides matching TRBD2. J was trimmed by 4 bases and V by 10 bases; bases with no gene match: 12. Germline CDR1 and CDR2: SNHLY and FYNNEI. CDR3 size: 16 residues. CDR3 residues: CATLPGTSGIRETQYF. The CDR3 DNA follows: TGTGCCACACTCCCAGGGACTAGCGGGATCCGAGAGACCCAGTACTTC. Together with reference TRBV2 and TRBJ2-5, the CDR3 gives the full variable domain: EPEVTQTPSHQVTQMGQEVILRCVPISNHLYFYWYRQILGQKVEFLVSFYNNEISEKSEIFDDQFSVERPDGSNFTLKIRSTKLEDSAMYFCATLPGTSGIRETQYFGPGTRLLVL.

The V call is TRBV29-1, the J call TRBJ2-7; 8 nucleotides agree with TRBD1. This CDR3 is 15 amino acids long. Germline V gene data show CDR1 as SQVTM and CDR2 as ANQGSEA. Trimming at V came to 2 bases and at J to 2 bases, leaving 8 bases not matched to a gene. CDR3 region: CSVEKWGQDTYEQYF. CDR3 DNA sequence: TGCAGCGTTGAAAAATGGGGACAGGACACCTACGAGCAGTACTTC.

There are many counts of this clonotype. This rearrangement joins TRBV24-1 to TRBJ2-4; 10 bases match TRBD1. Germline V lookup: CDR1 KGHDR, CDR2 SFDVKD. The CDR3 is 12 residues long. After removal of 9 bases from V and 6 bases from J, the junction contained 1 base not matched to a gene. CDR3 protein: CATRTGGNIQYF. The CDR3 DNA sequence: TGTGCCACCCGGACAGGGGGAAACATTCAGTACTTC.

The chain is built from TRBV19 and TRBJ2-2, with 10 bases aligning to TRBD1. The CDR3 covers 16 residues. CDR1 and CDR2 (germline): LNHDA, SQIVND (reference sequence). The V gene end was trimmed by 3 bases and the J gene end by 7 bases; junction bases not matched to a gene: 8. The CDR3 sequence: CASSIPGQGYDGELFF. CDR3 nucleotide sequence: TGTGCCAGTAGTATTCCGGGACAGGGGTATGACGGGGAGCTGTTTTTT. Together with reference TRBV19 and TRBJ2-2, the CDR3 gives the full variable domain: DGGITQSPKYLFRKEGQNVTLSCEQNLNHDAMYWYRQDPGQGLRLIYYSQIVNDFQKGDIAEGYSVSREKKESFPLTVTSAQKNPTAFYLCASSIPGQGYDGELFFGEGSRLTVL.

Judged by abundance, this clonotype is medium-sized (0.01 to 0.1%). This chain connects TRBV30 to TRBJ1-2; D call uncertain. The CDR3 is 13 residues long. The germline CDR1 and CDR2 sequences are GTSNPN and SVGIG (reference sequence). V was clipped by 2 bases and J by 4 bases, with 11 bases between them. The CDR3 loop is CAWSLLDPYGYTF. The CDR3 nucleotides are TGTGCCTGGAGTCTGCTGGATCCCTATGGCTACACCTTC. Combining the CDR3 with reference TRBV30 and TRBJ1-2 gives the whole variable domain SQTIHQWPATLVQPVGSPLSLECTVEGTSNPNLYWYRQAAGRGLQLLFYSVGIGQISSEVPQNLSASRPQDRQFILSSKKLLLSDSGFYLCAWSLLDPYGYTFGSGTRLTVV.

This clonotype was seen ten or more times. This chain joins TRBV10-3 and TRBJ2-1, with TRBD1 matching 10 bases. Trimming at V came to 7 bases and at J to 9 bases, leaving 9 bases not matched to a gene. Germline loops: CDR1 ENHRY, CDR2 SYGVKD. The CDR3 spans 14 residues. CDR3 sequence reads: CAITPGQGSVEQFF. The CDR3 DNA sequence: TGTGCCATCACACCGGGACAGGGGAGCGTTGAGCAGTTCTTC.

Note on this clonotype: Being one base from a much bigger clone, this may be a read error. This chain joins TRBV7-2 and TRBJ1-1, with a weak D call TRBD1 (5 bases). CDR1 is SGHTA and CDR2 is FQGNSA in the germline V gene. The CDR3 has 13 residues. CDR3 nucleotides: TGTGGCAGCAGTTTTACCCGGGGGACTGAAGCTTTCTTT. Amino acids: CGSSFTRGTEAFF.